Listed here are 15 T cell receptor beta chains from one sample, sequenced in a study of T cell responses to AZD1222 COVID-19 vaccine. TCRdb keeps only in-frame clones here, not all; method: immunoSEQ multiplex PCR. The table lists nearly 95,000 clones, 90% of them singletons. The starting material was peripheral blood, obtained on day 0 of AZD1222 vaccination. The receptors derive from an adult in good health.

J is TRBJ1-6 and V is TRBV7-3, with 7 bases fitting TRBD1. Trimming removed 5 bases from V and 7 bases from J; junction bases left unmatched: 2. CDR1 is SGHTA, CDR2 FQGTGA, per germline. The CDR3 is made up of 13 amino acids. The CDR3 sequence: CASSRDRNSPLHF. The CDR3 DNA reads TGTGCCAGCAGCCGGGACAGAAATTCACCCCTCCACTTT.

V is TRBV24-1 and J is TRBJ1-6; D is ambiguous. Trimming took off 0 bases at V and 0 bases at J, with 14 bases between the two ends. Germline-derived CDR1 and CDR2 are KGHDR and SFDVKD. The CDR3 loop spans 19 amino acids. CDR3 bases: TGTGCCACCAGTGATTTGCTGCCCTTTCTGAGCTCCTATAATTCACCCCTCCACTTT. It specifies CATSDLLPFLSSYNSPLHF.

This clone was observed a single time. The CDR3 bases are TGTGCCAGCTCCCCGGACAGGGATCGAACTGAAGCTTTCTTT. Protein product: CASSPDRDRTEAFF. V usage is TRBV18 and J usage is TRBJ1-1; 8 positions agree with TRBD1. The CDR3 is 14 amino acids. Trimming at V came to 6 bases and at J to 5 bases, leaving 8 bases not matched to a gene. Germline CDR1 reads KGHSH; CDR2 reads LQKENI.

The sample holds a few counts of this clone. This sample also contains other DNA sequences that code for the same CDR3. The chain joins TRBV15 to TRBJ1-4, with D possibly being TRBD1 (6 bases). Germline values: CDR1 LNHNV, CDR2 YYDKDF (reference sequence). This CDR3 is 14 amino acids long. Trimming took off 1 base at V and 5 bases at J, with 8 bases between the two ends. The CDR3 sequence is CATSRGQGNEKLFF. DNA for the CDR3: TGTGCCACCAGCAGAGGGCAGGGGAATGAAAAACTGTTTTTT. Together with reference TRBV15 and TRBJ1-4, the CDR3 gives the full variable domain: DAMVIQNPRYQVTQFGKPVTLSCSQTLNHNVMYWYQQKSSQAPKLLFHYYDKDFNNEADTPDNFQSRRPNTSFCFLDIRSPGLGDTAMYLCATSRGQGNEKLFFGSGTQLSVL.

The chain carries TRBV19 and TRBJ2-1; no firm D call. Trimming pared 2 bases from V and 5 bases from J, leaving 13 bases between. Germline V CDR1 and CDR2: LNHDA, SQIVND (reference sequence). The CDR3 runs 15 residues. For the CDR3, the DNA is TGTGCCAGTAGTATATGGGGTACGGATAACAATGAGCAGTTCTTC. The encoded protein is CASSIWGTDNNEQFF.

This chain joins TRBV5-4 and TRBJ2-6; D uncertain. Germline assignment: CDR1 SGHNT and CDR2 YYREEE (reference sequence). CDR3 size: 13 residues. V was trimmed by 0 bases and J by 4 bases, leaving 2 bases between them. CDR3 sequence reads: CASSLAGANVLTF. The CDR3 DNA reads TGTGCCAGCAGCTTGGCCGGGGCCAACGTCCTGACTTTC.

The rearrangement uses TRBV11-2 and TRBJ1-1, with unresolved D. This CDR3 is 13 amino acids long. V was cut by 3 bases and J by 4 bases, with 9 bases left in between. Germline V CDR1 and CDR2: SGHAT, FQNNGV. The CDR3 protein is CASSLVLGTEAFF. The CDR3 nucleotides are TGTGCCAGCAGCTTGGTTTTGGGCACTGAAGCTTTCTTT.

The rearrangement uses TRBV27 and TRBJ1-5, with a weak D call TRBD1 (5 bases). CDR1 and CDR2 from the germline V gene are MNHEY and SMNVEV (reference sequence). This CDR3 has 16 residues. The germline V and J ends were trimmed by 6 bases and 4 bases, with 19 bases remaining between them. The CDR3 DNA is TGTGCCAGCAGCGTCTACGGCCTGGGGCTAAATCAGCCCCAGCATTTT. Translating it yields CASSVYGLGLNQPQHF.

V usage is TRBV19 and J usage is TRBJ1-1; D is undetermined. CDR1 is LNHDA and CDR2 is SQIVND in the germline V gene (reference sequence). The CDR3 length is 15 residues. V was trimmed by 6 bases and J by 1 base, leaving 15 bases between them. DNA of the CDR3: TGTGCCAGTAGACACCAGAAGCCCCAGAACACTGAAGCTTTCTTT. Protein: CASRHQKPQNTEAFF. Full variable domain (rest looked up from reference TRBV19 and TRBJ1-1): DGGITQSPKYLFRKEGQNVTLSCEQNLNHDAMYWYRQDPGQGLRLIYYSQIVNDFQKGDIAEGYSVSREKKESFPLTVTSAQKNPTAFYLCASRHQKPQNTEAFFGQGTRLTVV.

The gene calls are TRBV19 and TRBJ2-5; D not resolved. CDR3 length: 13 amino acids. Germline V gene data show CDR1 as LNHDA and CDR2 as SQIVND (reference sequence). V dropped 1 base and J dropped 0 bases, with 3 bases sitting between them. The CDR3 sequence is CASSIAHQETQYF. In DNA form, the CDR3 reads TGTGCCAGTAGTATAGCCCACCAAGAGACCCAGTACTTC.

A remark on this clone: Relative to the germline gene, one junction end is altered; a read error may explain this. This chain connects TRBV27 to TRBJ2-3, with 8 bases aligning to TRBD2. This CDR3 contains 14 residues. From germline, CDR1 is MNHEY and CDR2 SMNVEV (reference sequence). The CDR3 is CVSSFQRGPDTQYF. The CDR3 nucleotides read TGTGTCAGCAGTTTCCAGCGGGGGCCAGATACGCAGTATTTT.

This clone was detected only once. Other DNA sequences in the same sample also yield this CDR3. The CDR3 DNA reads TGTGCCAGCAGCGTAGGGGGGGCGACTAATGAAAAACTGTTTTTT. This codes for CASSVGGATNEKLFF. This chain joins TRBV9 and TRBJ1-4; TRBD1 might be the D (6 bases). The CDR3 sequence is 15 residues long. CDR1 is SGDLS and CDR2 is YYNGEE in the germline V gene. V shed 0 bases and J shed 2 bases, with 8 bases lying between them.

V usage is TRBV6-5 and J usage is TRBJ1-6; D possibly corresponds to TRBD1 (5 bases). This CDR3 is 15 amino acids long. The germline V gene has CDR1 MNHEY and CDR2 SVGAGI. The V and J ends lost 5 bases and 7 bases respectively, with 15 bases between them. DNA for the CDR3: TGTGCCAGCAGTAGTCCGGGGCCTACCAATTCACCCCTCCACTTT. This translates into CASSSPGPTNSPLHF.

This chain joins TRBV6-2 or TRBV6-3 and TRBJ2-7; D might be TRBD2 (7 bases). The CDR3 length is 13 residues. CDR1 MNHEY and CDR2 SVGEGT come from the germline V gene. Trimming left V 2 bases short and J 7 bases short, with 12 bases between. The CDR3 here is CASSYGGAREQYF. As DNA, the CDR3 is TGTGCCAGCAGTTACGGGGGGGCTCGGGAGCAGTACTTC.

The CDR3 nucleotides are TGTGCCAGCAGGGCGACCAAGACGGGGAACTATGGCTACACCTTC. Translated, it gives CASRATKTGNYGYTF. The chain uses TRBV5-4 and TRBJ1-2; D call uncertain. The CDR3 totals 15 residues. Trimming took off 5 bases at V and 2 bases at J, with 16 bases between the two ends. From germline, CDR1 is SGHNT and CDR2 YYREEE (reference sequence). The full variable domain, its missing parts supplied by reference TRBV5-4 and TRBJ1-2, is ETGVTQSPTHLIKTRGQQVTLRCSSQSGHNTVSWYQQALGQGPQFIFQYYREEENGRGNFPPRFSGLQFPNYSSELNVNALELDDSALYLCASRATKTGNYGYTFGSGTRLTVV.